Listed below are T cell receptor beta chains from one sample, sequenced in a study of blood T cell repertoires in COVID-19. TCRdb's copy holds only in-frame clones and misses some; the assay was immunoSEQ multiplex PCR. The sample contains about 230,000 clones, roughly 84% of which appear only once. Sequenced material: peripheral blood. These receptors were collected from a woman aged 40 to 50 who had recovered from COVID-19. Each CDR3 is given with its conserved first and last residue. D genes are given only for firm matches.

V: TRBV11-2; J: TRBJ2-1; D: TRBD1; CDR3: CASGDRVVYEQFF
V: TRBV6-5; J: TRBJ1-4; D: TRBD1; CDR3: CASSYADRAGEKLFF
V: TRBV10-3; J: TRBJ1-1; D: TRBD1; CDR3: CAISEWTGTEAFF
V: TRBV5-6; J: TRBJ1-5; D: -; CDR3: CASSLAGEGVQPQHF
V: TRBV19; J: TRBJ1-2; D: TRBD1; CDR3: CASGKQGAGGYTF
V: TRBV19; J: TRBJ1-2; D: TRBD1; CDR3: CASSLGTVPYGYTF
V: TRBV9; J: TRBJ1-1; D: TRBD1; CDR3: CASSEIKTGRVTEAFF
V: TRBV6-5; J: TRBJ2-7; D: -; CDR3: CASAQAPTVPYEQYF
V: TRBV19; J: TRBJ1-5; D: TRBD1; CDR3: CASSTKDRGHGWYPQHF
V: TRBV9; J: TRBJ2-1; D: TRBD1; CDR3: CASSGPTGGSEQFF
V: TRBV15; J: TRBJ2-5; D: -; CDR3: CATSRRRGAQGETQYF
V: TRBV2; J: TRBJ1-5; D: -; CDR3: CASREEQGVNQPQHF
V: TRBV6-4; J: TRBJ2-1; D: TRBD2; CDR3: CASSDSSSGSNEQFF
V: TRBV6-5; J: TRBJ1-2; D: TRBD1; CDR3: CASSYSTGEYGYTF
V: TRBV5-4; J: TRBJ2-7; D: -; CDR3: CASSLGALYEQYF
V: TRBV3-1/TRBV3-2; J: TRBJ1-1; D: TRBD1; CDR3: CASSESTQVGTGALNTEAFF
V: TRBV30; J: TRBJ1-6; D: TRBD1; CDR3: CAWNSRGLSPLHF
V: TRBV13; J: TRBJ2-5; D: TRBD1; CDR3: CASSLGVQGGETQYF
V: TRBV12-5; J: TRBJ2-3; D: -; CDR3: CASSFRGRGTDTQYF
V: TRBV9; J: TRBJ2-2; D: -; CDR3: CASSKTGTSTGELFF
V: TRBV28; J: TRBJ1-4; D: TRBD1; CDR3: CASRETGDFEKLFF
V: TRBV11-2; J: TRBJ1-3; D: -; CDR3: CASSEQGTGNTIYF
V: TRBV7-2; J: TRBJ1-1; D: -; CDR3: CASSLGGRIGAAFF
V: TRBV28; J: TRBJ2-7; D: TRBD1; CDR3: CASSSGQESSYEQYF
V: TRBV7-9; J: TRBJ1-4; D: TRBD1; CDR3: CASRTGANEKLFF
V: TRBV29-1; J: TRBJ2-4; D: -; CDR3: CSVEGSGTTKSKAKNIQYF
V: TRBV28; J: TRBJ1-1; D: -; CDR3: CASSLGTSLRNTEAFF